These 29 T cell receptor beta chains were sequenced from one sample in a study of CD8 T cells in ankylosing spondylitis. Each CDR3 protein gets one entry after TCRdb re-called the 5' RACE reads with MiXCR. This repertoire shows 250,000 or so distinct CDR3 sequences, about a sixth found once; its top ten account for more than 25%. Material for sequencing was blood, either unsorted or a sorted T cell fraction (not recorded which). The receptors were gathered from a male donor with ankylosing spondylitis or in good health (not recorded which).

The chain has TRBV3-1 and TRBJ2-7; D is possibly TRBD1 (6 bases). Per the germline V gene, CDR1 is LGHDT and CDR2 is YNNKEL (reference sequence). Between the trimmed V and J ends, which lost 4 bases and 2 bases, there was a span of 18 bases. The CDR3 extends over 16 amino acids. CDR3 in DNA: TGTGCCAGCAGCCCAGCGCCCGGGACACAGGCCTACGAGCAGTACTTC. Its protein product is CASSPAPGTQAYEQYF.

This clonotype was seen a handful of times. V gene TRBV9 combines with J gene TRBJ2-5, with 10 bases that match TRBD1. Germline V gene sequence: CDR1 SGDLS, CDR2 YYNGEE. CDR3 length: 15 amino acids. V was clipped by 4 bases and J by 4 bases; unmatched bases: 7. CDR3 region: CASSFTGTGVETQYF. CDR3 DNA: TGTGCCAGCAGCTTCACCGGGACAGGGGTAGAGACCCAGTACTTC. The full variable domain, rest sourced from reference TRBV9 and TRBJ2-5, is DSGVTQTPKHLITATGQRVTLRCSPRSGDLSVYWYQQSLDQGLQFLIQYYNGEERAKGNILERFSAQQFPDLHSELNLSSLELGDSALYFCASSFTGTGVETQYFGPGTRLLVL.

This clonotype has more than one count but fewer than ten. The rearrangement links TRBV11-2 to TRBJ2-2; D unclear. The germline V gene encodes CDR1 SGHAT and CDR2 FQNNGV. V was clipped by 0 bases and J by 4 bases, with 3 bases between them. The CDR3 consists of 13 residues. The CDR3 DNA reads TGTGCCAGCAGCTTAGACGTCACCGGGGAGCTGTTTTTT. This codes for CASSLDVTGELFF. The full variable domain, with the rest looked up from reference TRBV11-2 and TRBJ2-2, is EAGVAQSPRYKIIEKRQSVAFWCNPISGHATLYWYQQILGQGPKLLIQFQNNGVVDDSQLPKDRFSAERLKGVDSTLKIQPAKLEDSAVYLCASSLDVTGELFFGEGSRLTVL.

This clonotype has only a few counts. The V gene is TRBV4-3, the J gene TRBJ2-2; TRBD1 matches 9 bases. The CDR3 is 18 residues long. After removal of 4 bases from V and 2 bases from J, the junction contained 11 bases not matched to a gene. The V gene's germline CDR1 is LGHNA and CDR2 YSLEER. The CDR3 DNA follows: TGCGCCAGCAGCCGCGTGACCCTGGACAGGGGAAACACCGGGGAGCTGTTTTTT. Its protein is CASSRVTLDRGNTGELFF.

This sequence joins TRBV6-5 and TRBJ2-5, with 9 bases aligning to TRBD1. The CDR3 consists of 14 residues. Germline V lookup: CDR1 MNHEY, CDR2 SVGAGI. V lost 4 bases, J lost 5 bases, and 5 bases stayed unmatched. The CDR3 coding sequence is TGTGCCAGCAGTTTGACAGGGGGGGCGGAGACCCAGTACTTC. It encodes CASSLTGGAETQYF.

The chain recombines TRBV4-1 with TRBJ2-1, with D tentatively TRBD1 (5 bases). Per the germline V gene, CDR1 is MGHRA and CDR2 is YSYEKL. The CDR3 covers 19 residues. The germline V and J ends were trimmed by 3 bases and 4 bases, with 25 bases remaining between them. CDR3 DNA: TGCGCCAGCAGCCACCGGCGCCAGGGCCCCGATATGACTTACAATGAGCAGTTCTTC. It is translated as CASSHRRQGPDMTYNEQFF.

This clonotype was seen only a few times. CDR3 in DNA: TGTGCCACCAGCCCTGGGCAGGGCTATGAGCAGTTCTTC. Translation: CATSPGQGYEQFF. This chain links TRBV15 with TRBJ2-1; D possibly corresponds to TRBD1 (5 bases). The CDR3 is 13 residues long. V gave up 5 bases and J gave up 8 bases, with 13 bases separating them. CDR1 and CDR2 (germline): LNHNV, YYDKDF (reference sequence). Full variable domain (rest looked up from reference TRBV15 and TRBJ2-1): DAMVIQNPRYQVTQFGKPVTLSCSQTLNHNVMYWYQQKSSQAPKLLFHYYDKDFNNEADTPDNFQSRRPNTSFCFLDIRSPGLGDTAMYLCATSPGQGYEQFFGPGTRLTVL.

This chain connects TRBV29-1 to TRBJ2-1, with D unclear. The germline V gene encodes CDR1 SQVTM and CDR2 ANQGSEA. This CDR3 has 12 amino acids. Deletions cut 0 bases from V and 6 bases from J, with 6 bases between. CDR3 sequence: CSVEDPLNEQFF. Here the CDR3 DNA reads TGCAGCGTTGAAGATCCCCTCAATGAGCAGTTCTTC.

This clonotype occurred a few times. The CDR3 nucleotides are TGTGCCAGCAGCCAAGTGGTGTCGAGGTACGAGCAGTACTTC. This sequence encodes CASSQVVSRYEQYF. The rearrangement joins TRBV4-2 to TRBJ2-7; D is undetermined. CDR3 length: 14 residues. Looked up from germline, CDR1 is LGHNA and CDR2 is YNFKEQ. Trimming took off 1 base at V and 4 bases at J, with 11 bases between the two ends.

The chain uses TRBV6-1 and TRBJ2-1; TRBD2 aligns across 11 bases. The CDR3 covers 16 residues. J gave up 3 bases and V 6 bases, and 7 bases lay outside the gene matches. Germline CDR1 and CDR2: MNHNS and SASEGT. The CDR3 DNA follows: TGTGCCAGCAGCCAACTAGCGGGAGACCTCTACAATGAGCAGTTCTTC. Translating it yields CASSQLAGDLYNEQFF.

This clonotype was seen repeatedly, ten times or more. The chain uses TRBV5-1 and TRBJ2-5, with D perhaps matching TRBD1 or TRBD2 (5 bases each). The CDR3 runs to 15 residues. The V gene lost 2 bases and the J gene lost 3 bases, with 14 bases spanning the gap. From germline, CDR1 is SGHRS and CDR2 YFSETQ. CDR3: CASSFGTGRKETQYF. CDR3 coding DNA: TGCGCCAGCAGCTTCGGGACGGGAAGAAAAGAGACCCAGTACTTC.

The chain has TRBV10-3 and TRBJ1-1, with 9 bases fitting TRBD1. This CDR3 is built from 14 residues. V gave up 6 bases and J gave up 5 bases; unmatched junction bases: 7. The germline CDR1 and CDR2 sequences are ENHRY and SYGVKD. CDR3 residues: CAIRLQGAGTEAFF. The DNA for the CDR3 is TGTGCCATCAGACTACAGGGGGCTGGGACTGAAGCTTTCTTT.

The rearrangement joins TRBV4-2 to TRBJ2-1; TRBD2 matches at 7 bases. The V and J ends lost 1 base and 8 bases, in that order; junction bases with no gene match: 5. The germline gives CDR1 LGHNA, CDR2 YNFKEQ. The CDR3 totals 14 residues. The chain's CDR3 is CASSQGLASDEQFF. In DNA, the CDR3 is TGTGCCAGCAGCCAAGGACTAGCTTCGGATGAGCAGTTCTTC.

This chain links TRBV6-2 or TRBV6-3 with TRBJ2-7; TRBD2 agrees at 10 bases. Trimming cost V 5 bases and J 2 bases; bases outside gene matches: 6. This CDR3 spans 15 amino acids. The V gene's germline CDR1 is MNHEY and CDR2 SVGEGT. CDR3 in amino acids: CASSRRTSGTYEQYF. The DNA for the CDR3 is TGTGCCAGCAGTCGAAGGACTAGCGGAACCTACGAGCAGTACTTC.

This clonotype was picked up many times. The J gene is TRBJ1-2, the V gene TRBV9, with unresolved D. The CDR3 length is 14 residues. V lost 3 bases, J lost 4 bases, and 13 bases lay in between. Germline loops: CDR1 SGDLS, CDR2 YYNGEE. CDR3 sequence (DNA): TGTGCCAGCAGCGGCCCTACAGACGGCTATGGCTACACCTTC. Amino acids: CASSGPTDGYGYTF.

The chain recombines TRBV11-2 with TRBJ2-3; D possibly corresponds to TRBD2 (6 bases). The germline CDR1 and CDR2 sequences are SGHAT and FQNNGV. CDR3 length: 17 amino acids. The V and J ends lost 4 bases and 0 bases respectively, with 17 bases between them. CDR3 sequence: CASSSLMSLASTDTQYF. DNA of the CDR3: TGTGCCAGCAGCTCTCTGATGTCACTAGCCAGCACAGATACGCAGTATTTT. Full variable domain (outside the CDR3, taken from reference TRBV11-2 and TRBJ2-3): EAGVAQSPRYKIIEKRQSVAFWCNPISGHATLYWYQQILGQGPKLLIQFQNNGVVDDSQLPKDRFSAERLKGVDSTLKIQPAKLEDSAVYLCASSSLMSLASTDTQYFGPGTRLTVL.

This rearrangement joins TRBV10-3 to TRBJ1-1; D is ambiguous. The V and J ends lost 5 bases and 1 base respectively, with 11 bases between them. CDR3 length: 14 residues. Germline lookup yields CDR1 ENHRY and CDR2 SYGVKD. The DNA for the CDR3 is TGTGCCATCAGTTCGCCCCAAGAGAACACTGAAGCTTTCTTT. This codes for CAISSPQENTEAFF.

The chain uses TRBV4-3 and TRBJ2-5, with TRBD2 identical over 11 bases. This CDR3 is built from 17 residues. From germline, CDR1 is LGHNA and CDR2 YSLEER. The V gene end was trimmed by 1 base and the J gene end by 1 base; junction bases not matched to a gene: 5. The CDR3 region is CASSQASGTSGQETQYF. CDR3 DNA: TGCGCCAGCAGCCAAGCGTCCGGGACTAGCGGCCAAGAGACCCAGTACTTC.

The chain joins TRBV9 to TRBJ2-7; D remains ambiguous. V lost 0 bases to trimming and J lost 5 bases, with 18 bases between them. CDR3 length: 16 amino acids. CDR1 and CDR2 from the germline V gene are SGDLS and YYNGEE. CDR3 sequence (DNA): TGTGCCAGCAGCGTAGATGTCACCTCTTGGGTCGACGAGCAGTACTTC. Protein sequence: CASSVDVTSWVDEQYF.

The chain links TRBV12-3 or TRBV12-4 to TRBJ2-1; 8 bases line up with TRBD2. Trimming at V came to 2 bases and at J to 6 bases, leaving 6 bases not matched to a gene. The CDR3 loop spans 15 amino acids. DNA for the CDR3: TGTGCCAGCAGTTTAAGCGGGAGTAGCTCCAATGAGCAGTTCTTC. Translating it yields CASSLSGSSSNEQFF.

This chain uses TRBV20-1 with TRBJ2-7; D call uncertain. V shed 5 bases and J shed 1 base, with 15 bases lying between them. The CDR3 is 14 amino acids. Germline-derived CDR1 and CDR2 are DFQATT and SNEGSKA (reference sequence). The CDR3 region has the DNA TGCAGTGCTTATCCTCGCTCTAGGTCCTACGAGCAGTACTTC. As protein: CSAYPRSRSYEQYF.

The chain links TRBV20-1 to TRBJ2-7; a weak D match, TRBD2 (5 bases). V was cut by 0 bases and J by 0 bases, with 24 bases left in between. The CDR3 sequence is 19 residues long. Germline V gives CDR1 DFQATT, CDR2 SNEGSKA (reference sequence). DNA of the CDR3: TGCAGTGCTAGAGATCATCGACTGTTCTTAGCGCCGAACTCCTACGAGCAGTACTTC. Translated: CSARDHRLFLAPNSYEQYF.

The CDR3, as DNA: TGTGCCAGCAGCACGGACAGGGGGCGCCTGGAGACCCAGTACTTC. Amino acid sequence: CASSTDRGRLETQYF. The chain is built from TRBV13 and TRBJ2-5; 11 bases fit TRBD1. Per germline, CDR1 PRHDT and CDR2 FYEKMQ (reference sequence). The CDR3 is made up of 15 amino acids. The V segment lost 5 bases and the J segment 5 bases; nucleotides outside the gene matches: 7.

This sequence joins TRBV12-3 or TRBV12-4 and TRBJ2-6; no firm D call. CDR3 length: 15 residues. V was clipped by 3 bases and J by 4 bases, with 10 bases between them. The CDR3 sequence: CASSFVGSGANVLTF. CDR3 bases: TGTGCCAGCAGTTTCGTCGGGTCAGGGGCCAACGTCCTGACTTTC.

This chain joins TRBV7-9 and TRBJ2-1; a possible D gene is TRBD2 (5 bases). The germline V gene has CDR1 SEHNR and CDR2 FQNEAQ (reference sequence). The CDR3 contains 14 residues. V lost 1 base and J lost 4, with 8 bases in between. In DNA, the CDR3 is TGTGCCAGCAGCTTAGGCGACTATTACAATGAGCAGTTCTTC. Its translation is CASSLGDYYNEQFF.

This clonotype came up a few times. The chain links TRBV6-1 to TRBJ2-6; the D gene is possibly TRBD1 (6 bases). The V and J ends lost 4 bases and 0 bases respectively, with 16 bases between them. The CDR3 runs 18 residues. Germline V gene data show CDR1 as MNHNS and CDR2 as SASEGT. Here the CDR3 reads CASSAPGQAYSGANVLTF. The CDR3, as DNA: TGTGCCAGCAGTGCCCCGGGACAAGCTTACTCTGGGGCCAACGTCCTGACTTTC.

This clonotype was observed a handful of times. The chain is built from TRBV3-1 and TRBJ2-7, with 8 bases that match TRBD1. With V trimmed by 0 bases and J by 6 bases, 7 bases remained unmatched. The CDR3 extends over 15 amino acids. In germline, CDR1 is LGHDT, CDR2 YNNKEL (reference sequence). This CDR3 reads CASSQDPGQGSEQYF. Written as DNA, the CDR3 is TGTGCCAGCAGCCAAGATCCCGGACAGGGAAGCGAGCAGTACTTC.

DNA for the CDR3: TGTGCCAGCAGCCAACCCGGGACAGCCCAAGAGACCCAGTACTTC. Protein sequence: CASSQPGTAQETQYF. V gene TRBV4-2 combines with J gene TRBJ2-5, with 7 bases fitting TRBD1. The V and J ends lost 2 bases and 1 base, in that order; junction bases with no gene match: 4. The CDR3 is made up of 15 amino acids. Per the germline V gene, CDR1 is LGHNA and CDR2 is YNFKEQ.

This clonotype occurred a few times. This rearrangement joins TRBV5-1 to TRBJ2-1, with 7 bases that match TRBD2. Germline V CDR1 and CDR2: SGHRS, YFSETQ. V lost 0 bases to trimming and J lost 3 bases; unmatched junction nucleotides: 0. This CDR3 is 14 amino acids long. The CDR3 spells CASSLGEGYNEQFF. As DNA, the CDR3 is TGCGCCAGCAGCTTGGGGGAGGGCTACAATGAGCAGTTCTTC. The whole variable domain, remainder taken from reference TRBV5-1 and TRBJ2-1, is KAGVTQTPRYLIKTRGQQVTLSCSPISGHRSVSWYQQTPGQGLQFLFEYFSETQRNKGNFPGRFSGRQFSNSRSEMNVSTLELGDSALYLCASSLGEGYNEQFFGPGTRLTVL.